Presented here are 4 T cell receptor beta chains from one specimen sequenced in a study of technical replicates of blood from a handful of donors. Profiling relied on immunoSEQ multiplex PCR, and the TCRdb table lists in-frame clones only, not all of them. The sample lists 68,000 or so clones, roughly 92% occurring once. The sample consisted of T cells isolated from PBMCs. Source of these receptors: a human donor in good health.

J is TRBJ1-5 and V is TRBV5-4, with D unresolved. CDR3 length equals 12 residues. Per the germline V gene, CDR1 is SGHNT and CDR2 is YYREEE (reference sequence). The V and J ends lost 0 bases and 9 bases respectively, with 7 bases between them. This CDR3 reads CASSLGSGPQHF. The CDR3 DNA reads TGTGCCAGCAGCTTGGGTTCCGGGCCCCAGCATTTT.

V and J are TRBV6-6 and TRBJ2-2; weak D call: TRBD1 (5 bases). CDR3 length: 13 amino acids. The V end was cut by 6 bases, the J end by 8 bases, with 13 bases between. Looked up from germline, CDR1 is MNHNY and CDR2 is SVGAGI (reference sequence). Written as DNA, the CDR3 is TGTGCCAGCAGAGGCAGGGCTCCGGGGGAGCTGTTTTTT. It encodes CASRGRAPGELFF.

The rearrangement joins TRBV10-1 to TRBJ2-3, with 7 bases matching TRBD1. The V segment lost 5 bases and the J segment 1 base; nucleotides outside the gene matches: 6. The CDR3 sequence is 15 residues long. In germline, CDR1 is WNHNN, CDR2 SYGVQD (reference sequence). This chain's CDR3 is CASSQKGAGTDTQYF. The CDR3 DNA follows: TGCGCCAGCAGTCAGAAGGGGGCGGGCACAGATACGCAGTATTTT.

The gene calls are TRBV27 and TRBJ2-3; the match to TRBD1 covers 7 bases. With 6 bases clipped from V and 7 bases from J, the junction kept 7 bases outside the gene matches. Germline CDR1 reads MNHEY; CDR2 reads SMNVEV (reference sequence). CDR3 length: 13 residues. The CDR3 reads CASRLLQGNTQYF. In DNA, the CDR3 is TGTGCCAGCAGGCTCTTACAGGGGAATACGCAGTATTTT.